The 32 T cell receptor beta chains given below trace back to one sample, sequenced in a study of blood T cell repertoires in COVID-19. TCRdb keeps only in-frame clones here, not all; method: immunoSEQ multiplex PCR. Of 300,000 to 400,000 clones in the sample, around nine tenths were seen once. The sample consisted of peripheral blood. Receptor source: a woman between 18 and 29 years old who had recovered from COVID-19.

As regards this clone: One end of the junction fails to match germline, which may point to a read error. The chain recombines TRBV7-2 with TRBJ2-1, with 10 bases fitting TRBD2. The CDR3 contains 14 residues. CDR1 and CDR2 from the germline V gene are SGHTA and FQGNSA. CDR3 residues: CASSLAGAKNEQFF. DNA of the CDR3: TGTGCCAGCAGCCTAGCGGGAGCCAAGAATGAGCAGTTCTTC.

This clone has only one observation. The CDR3 DNA follows: TGTGCCAGCAGTTTAGGGGACAGGGGAATAAACATTCAGTACTTC. Residues: CASSLGDRGINIQYF. The V and J genes are TRBV28 and TRBJ2-4; 10 positions agree with TRBD1. The trim removed 2 bases at V and 6 bases at J, leaving 4 bases unmatched. Germline V gene lookup returns CDR1 MDHEN and CDR2 SYDVKM. The CDR3 loop spans 15 amino acids.

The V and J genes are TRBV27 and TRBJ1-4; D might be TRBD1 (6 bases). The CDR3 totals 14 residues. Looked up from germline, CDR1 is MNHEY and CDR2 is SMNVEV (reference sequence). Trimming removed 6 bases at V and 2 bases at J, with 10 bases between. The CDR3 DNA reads TGTGCCAGCAGACAGGGAATTACTAATGAAAAACTGTTTTTT. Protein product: CASRQGITNEKLFF.

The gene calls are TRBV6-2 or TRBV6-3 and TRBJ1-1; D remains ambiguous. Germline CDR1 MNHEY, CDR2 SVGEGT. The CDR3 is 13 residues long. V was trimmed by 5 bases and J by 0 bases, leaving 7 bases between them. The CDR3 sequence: CASSLLMNTEAFF. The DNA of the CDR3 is TGTGCCAGCAGTCTTCTTATGAACACTGAAGCTTTCTTT.

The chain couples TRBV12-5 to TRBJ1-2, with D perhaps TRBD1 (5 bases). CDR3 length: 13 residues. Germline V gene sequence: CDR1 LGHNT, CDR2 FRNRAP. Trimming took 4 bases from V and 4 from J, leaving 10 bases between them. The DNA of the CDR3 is TGTGCTAGTGGTTGGACACCCTTCTATGGCTACACCTTC. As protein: CASGWTPFYGYTF.

CDR3 region: CASSLGAPSPLHF. DNA for the CDR3: TGCGCCAGCAGCTTGGGCGCCCCTTCACCCCTCCACTTT. This rearrangement joins TRBV5-1 to TRBJ1-6; D is undetermined. The CDR3 is 13 residues long. Germline CDR1 is SGHRS and CDR2 is YFSETQ. V was cut by 0 bases and J by 9 bases, with 7 bases left in between.

CDR3 nucleotides: TGTGCCAGCAGCCAAGATCATCGGGGAATGGGTGGCTACACCTTC. As protein: CASSQDHRGMGGYTF. The chain has TRBV14 and TRBJ1-2; D ambiguous. Per germline, CDR1 SGHDN and CDR2 FVKESK. The CDR3 is 15 amino acids. Trimming pared 0 bases from V and 7 bases from J, leaving 15 bases between.

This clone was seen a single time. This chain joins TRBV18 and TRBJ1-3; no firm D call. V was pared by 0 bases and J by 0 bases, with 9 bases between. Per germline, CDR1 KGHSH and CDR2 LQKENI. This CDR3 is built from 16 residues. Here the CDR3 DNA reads TGTGCCAGCTCACCACCGGGCTTACCCTCTGGAAACACCATATATTTT. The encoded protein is CASSPPGLPSGNTIYF.

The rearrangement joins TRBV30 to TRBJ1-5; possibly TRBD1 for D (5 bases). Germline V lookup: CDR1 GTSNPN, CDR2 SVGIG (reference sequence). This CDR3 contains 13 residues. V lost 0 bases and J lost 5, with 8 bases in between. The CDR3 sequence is CAWSVRDDQPQHF. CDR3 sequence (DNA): TGTGCCTGGAGTGTCAGGGATGATCAGCCCCAGCATTTT.

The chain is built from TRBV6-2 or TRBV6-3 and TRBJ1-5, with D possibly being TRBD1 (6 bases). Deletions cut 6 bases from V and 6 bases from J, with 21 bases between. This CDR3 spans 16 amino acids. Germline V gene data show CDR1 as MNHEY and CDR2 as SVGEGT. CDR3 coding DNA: TGTGCCAGCAGACCTTTAGGCGGGGGCATGCGTCAGCCCCAGCATTTT. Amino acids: CASRPLGGGMRQPQHF.

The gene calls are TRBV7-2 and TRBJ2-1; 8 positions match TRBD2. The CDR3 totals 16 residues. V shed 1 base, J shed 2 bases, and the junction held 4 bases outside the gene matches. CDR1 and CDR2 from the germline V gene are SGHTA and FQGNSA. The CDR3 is CASSLDGTRAYNEQFF. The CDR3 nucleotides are TGTGCCAGCAGCTTAGATGGGACTAGGGCCTACAATGAGCAGTTCTTC.

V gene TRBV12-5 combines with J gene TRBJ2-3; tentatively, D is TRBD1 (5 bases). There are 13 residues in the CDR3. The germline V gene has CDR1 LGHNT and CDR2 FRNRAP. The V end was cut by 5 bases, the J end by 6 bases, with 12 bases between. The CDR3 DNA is TGTGCTAGTGGTCTCGACTGGGGCGATACGCAGTATTTT. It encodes CASGLDWGDTQYF.

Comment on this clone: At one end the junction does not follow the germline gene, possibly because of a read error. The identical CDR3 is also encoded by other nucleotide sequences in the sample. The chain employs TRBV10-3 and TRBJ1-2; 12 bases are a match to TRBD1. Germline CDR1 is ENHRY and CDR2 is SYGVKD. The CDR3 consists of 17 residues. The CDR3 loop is CAISEGGQGALGYGYTF. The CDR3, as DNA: TGTGCCATCAGTGAGGGGGGACAGGGGGCGCTTGGCTATGGCTATACCTTC.

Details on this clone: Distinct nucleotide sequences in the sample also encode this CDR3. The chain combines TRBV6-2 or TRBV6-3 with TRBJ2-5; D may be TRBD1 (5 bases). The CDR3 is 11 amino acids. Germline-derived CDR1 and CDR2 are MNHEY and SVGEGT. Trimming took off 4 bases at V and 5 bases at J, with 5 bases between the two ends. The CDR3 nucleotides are TGTGCCAGCAGTTCAGGGGAGACCCAGTACTTC. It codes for CASSSGETQYF.

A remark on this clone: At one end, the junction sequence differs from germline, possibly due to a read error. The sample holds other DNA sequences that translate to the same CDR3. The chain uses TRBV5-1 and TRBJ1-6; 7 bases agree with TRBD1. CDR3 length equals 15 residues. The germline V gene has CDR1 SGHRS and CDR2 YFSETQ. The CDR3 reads CASSPGTEERSPLHF. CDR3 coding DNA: TGTGCCAGCAGCCCCGGGACAGAAGAACGTTCACCCCTCCACTTT. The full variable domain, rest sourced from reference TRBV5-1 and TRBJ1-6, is KAGVTQTPRYLIKTRGQQVTLSCSPISGHRSVSWYQQTPGQGLQFLFEYFSETQRNKGNFPGRFSGRQFSNSRSEMNVSTLELGDSALYLCASSPGTEERSPLHFGNGTRLTVT.

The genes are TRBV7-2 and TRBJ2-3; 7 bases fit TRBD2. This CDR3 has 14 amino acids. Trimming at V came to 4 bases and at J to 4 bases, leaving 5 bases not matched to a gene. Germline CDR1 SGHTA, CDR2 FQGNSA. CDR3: CASSSRTSSDTQYF. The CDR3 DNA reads TGTGCCAGCAGCTCCCGGACTAGTTCAGATACGCAGTATTTT.

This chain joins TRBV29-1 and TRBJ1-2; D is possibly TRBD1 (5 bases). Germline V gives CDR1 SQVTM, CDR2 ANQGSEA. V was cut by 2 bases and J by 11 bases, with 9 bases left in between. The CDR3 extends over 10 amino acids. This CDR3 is CSVESPGYTF. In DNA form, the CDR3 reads TGCAGCGTTGAATCGCCAGGGTACACCTTC.

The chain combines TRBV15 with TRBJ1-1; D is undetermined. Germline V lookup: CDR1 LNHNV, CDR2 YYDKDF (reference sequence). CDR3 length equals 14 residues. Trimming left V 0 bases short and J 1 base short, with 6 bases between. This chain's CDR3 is CATSRDFGNTEAFF. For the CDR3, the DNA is TGTGCCACCAGCAGAGATTTCGGGAACACTGAAGCTTTCTTT.

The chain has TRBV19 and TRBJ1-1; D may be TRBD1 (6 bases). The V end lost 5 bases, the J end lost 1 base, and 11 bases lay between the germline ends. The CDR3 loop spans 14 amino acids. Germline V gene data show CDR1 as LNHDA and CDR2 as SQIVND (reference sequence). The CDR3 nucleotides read TGTGCCAGTAGTTGGGACACCCGGAACACTGAAGCTTTCTTT. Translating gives CASSWDTRNTEAFF.

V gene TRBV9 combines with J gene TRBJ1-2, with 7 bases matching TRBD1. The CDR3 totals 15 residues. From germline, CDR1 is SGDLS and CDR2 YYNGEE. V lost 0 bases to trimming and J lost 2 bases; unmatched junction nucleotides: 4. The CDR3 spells CASSVASGQNYGYTF. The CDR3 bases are TGTGCCAGCAGCGTAGCTTCGGGACAGAACTATGGCTACACCTTC.

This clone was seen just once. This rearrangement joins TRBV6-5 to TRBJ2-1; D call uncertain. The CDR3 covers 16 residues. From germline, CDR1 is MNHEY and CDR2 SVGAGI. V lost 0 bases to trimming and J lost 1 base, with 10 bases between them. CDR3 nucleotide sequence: TGTGCCAGCAGTTACTCTTGGCGGTCTTCCTACAATGAGCAGTTCTTC. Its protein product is CASSYSWRSSYNEQFF.

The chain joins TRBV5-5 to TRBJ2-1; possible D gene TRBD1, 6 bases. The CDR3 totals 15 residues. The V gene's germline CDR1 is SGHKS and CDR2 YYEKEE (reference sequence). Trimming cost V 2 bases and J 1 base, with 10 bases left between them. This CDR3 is CASSFGQTSYNEQFF. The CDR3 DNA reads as TGTGCCAGCAGCTTCGGACAGACTTCCTACAATGAGCAGTTCTTC.

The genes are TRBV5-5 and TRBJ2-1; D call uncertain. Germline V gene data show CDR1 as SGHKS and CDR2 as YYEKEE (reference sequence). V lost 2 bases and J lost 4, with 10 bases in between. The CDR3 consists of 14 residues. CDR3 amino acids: CASSFDTSYNEQFF. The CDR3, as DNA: TGTGCCAGCAGCTTCGACACGTCTTACAATGAGCAGTTCTTC.

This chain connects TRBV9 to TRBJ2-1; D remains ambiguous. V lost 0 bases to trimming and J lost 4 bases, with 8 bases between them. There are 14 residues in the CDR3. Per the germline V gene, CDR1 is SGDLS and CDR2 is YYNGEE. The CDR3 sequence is CASSVAGPYNEQFF. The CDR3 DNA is TGTGCCAGCAGCGTAGCTGGCCCTTACAATGAGCAGTTCTTC.

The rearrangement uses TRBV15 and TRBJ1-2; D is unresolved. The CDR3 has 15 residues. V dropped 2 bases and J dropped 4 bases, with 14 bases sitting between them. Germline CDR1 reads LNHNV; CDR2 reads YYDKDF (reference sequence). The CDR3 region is CATSRRLSPGYGYTF. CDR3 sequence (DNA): TGTGCCACCAGCAGACGGCTAAGTCCGGGCTATGGCTACACCTTC.

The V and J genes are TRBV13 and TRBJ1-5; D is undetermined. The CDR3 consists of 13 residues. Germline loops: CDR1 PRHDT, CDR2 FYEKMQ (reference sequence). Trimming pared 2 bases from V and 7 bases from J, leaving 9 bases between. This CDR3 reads CASSLQSRQPQHF. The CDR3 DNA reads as TGTGCCAGCAGCTTACAGTCCCGCCAGCCCCAGCATTTT.

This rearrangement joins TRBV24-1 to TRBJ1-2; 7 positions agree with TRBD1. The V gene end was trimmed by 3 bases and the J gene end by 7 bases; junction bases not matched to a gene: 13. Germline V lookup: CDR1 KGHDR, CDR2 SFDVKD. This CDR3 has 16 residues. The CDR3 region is CATSDAKGQIFGGYTF. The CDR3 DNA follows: TGTGCCACCAGTGATGCCAAGGGACAGATATTCGGTGGCTACACCTTC.

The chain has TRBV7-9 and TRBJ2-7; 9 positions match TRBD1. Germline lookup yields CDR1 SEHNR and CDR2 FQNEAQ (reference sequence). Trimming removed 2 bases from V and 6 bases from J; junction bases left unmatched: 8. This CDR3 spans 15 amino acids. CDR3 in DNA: TGTGCCAGCAGCTTACCCCGGGACAGGGCGGGCGAGCAGTACGTC. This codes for CASSLPRDRAGEQYV.

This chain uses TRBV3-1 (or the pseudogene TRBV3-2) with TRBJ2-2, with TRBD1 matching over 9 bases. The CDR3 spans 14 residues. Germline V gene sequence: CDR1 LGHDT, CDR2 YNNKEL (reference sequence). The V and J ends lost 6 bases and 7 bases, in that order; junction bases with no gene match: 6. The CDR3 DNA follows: TGTGCCAGCAGTTCGGGACAGGGCATCGGGGAGCTGTTTTTT. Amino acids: CASSSGQGIGELFF.

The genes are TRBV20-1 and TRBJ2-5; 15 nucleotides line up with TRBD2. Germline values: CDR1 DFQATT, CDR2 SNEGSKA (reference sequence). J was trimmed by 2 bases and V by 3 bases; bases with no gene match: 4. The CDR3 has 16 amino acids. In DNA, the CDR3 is TGCAGTGCTAGTGGGACTAGCGGGAGGCTTCAAGAGACCCAGTACTTC. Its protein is CSASGTSGRLQETQYF.

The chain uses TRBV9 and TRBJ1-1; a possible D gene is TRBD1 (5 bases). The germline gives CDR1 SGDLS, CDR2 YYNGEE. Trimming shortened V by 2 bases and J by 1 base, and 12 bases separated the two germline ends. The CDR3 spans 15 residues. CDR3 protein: CASSVSDTKNTEAFF. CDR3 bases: TGTGCCAGCAGCGTTTCGGACACAAAGAACACTGAAGCTTTCTTT.

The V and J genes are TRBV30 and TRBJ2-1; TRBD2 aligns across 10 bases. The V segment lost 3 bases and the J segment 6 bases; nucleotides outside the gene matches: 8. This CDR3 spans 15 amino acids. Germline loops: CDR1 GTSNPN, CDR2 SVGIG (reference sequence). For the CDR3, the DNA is TGTGCCTGGAGGATCACTAGCGGGGAGAGCAATGAGCAGTTCTTC. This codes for CAWRITSGESNEQFF.